Reported below is one TCR beta chain. Its cognate antigen is unknown. The sample originates from a study of cytomegalovirus exposure and HLA in healthy donors. Study context: Genotyping of under 500 donors showed that about 84% belonged to the Caucasian-associated ancestry cluster.

Primers for the PCR totalled 60 Vbeta and 13 Jbeta. The assay was immunoSEQ multiplex PCR, and TCRdb's table has in-frame clones only and misses some. The table lists fewer than 200,000 clones, 60% to 80% of them singletons. It was healthy bone marrow donors who served as donors. Findings and limits, study-wide: In vitro data verified a few CMV-associated chains as specific for CMV antigens. Later analysis found that TCR beta chains associated with HLA were more clonally expanded than other, equally common chains.

V lost 0 bases and J lost 5, with 12 bases in between. Germline values: CDR1 SGHRS, CDR2 YFSETQ. The CDR3 spans 14 residues. The chain uses TRBV5-1 and TRBJ2-7; tentatively, D is TRBD2 (6 bases). The source is a man aged 60 to 75 in good health and CMV-seronegative. The sample taken for sequencing was PBMCs. The CDR3 DNA follows: TGCGCCAGCAGCTTGGCCGACGGGGGAGACGAGCAGTACTTC. This translates into CASSLADGGDEQYF.